These T cell receptor beta chains were read from a single sample in a study of blood T cell repertoires in COVID-19. Clones were read by immunoSEQ multiplex PCR, and TCRdb kept only the in-frame ones, dropping some. The table has approximately 250,000 clones, 90% seen once. The sequenced sample consisted of PBMCs or T cells enriched from blood (not recorded which). These receptor sequences come from a woman aged 25 to 39 with acute COVID-19. Each CDR3 is given with its conserved first and last residue. The order of the fields is D gene, V gene, clone size, J gene, CDR3 protein, CDR3 DNA. D genes are given only for firm matches. Clone size is stated in some rows and not others, as once, few, many or a class when expanded.

>TRBD2|TRBV19|once|TRBJ2-1
CASSPSSGRDVYNEQFF
TGTGCCAGTAGTCCGTCTAGCGGGAGGGACGTCTACAATGAGCAGTTCTTC
>NA|TRBV10-2|NA|TRBJ2-1
CASRMSGNVDEQFF
TGCGCCAGCAGGATGAGCGGTAACGTCGATGAGCAGTTCTTC
>TRBD2|TRBV6-5|NA|TRBJ2-7
CASSKRGGMYEQYF
TGTGCCAGCAGTAAGCGGGGGGGTATGTACGAGCAGTACTTC
>TRBD1|TRBV18|once|TRBJ2-1
CASSSRDSNEQFF
TGTGCCAGCTCATCCCGGGACAGCAATGAGCAGTTCTTC
>TRBD1|TRBV27|once|TRBJ2-1
CASGETGDYNEQFF
TGTGCCAGCGGAGAGACAGGGGATTACAATGAGCAGTTCTTC
>TRBD2|TRBV7-8|NA|TRBJ2-1
CASSPRTSGINEQFF
TGTGCCAGCAGCCCCCGGACTAGCGGGATCAATGAGCAGTTCTTC
>TRBD2|TRBV10-3|NA|TRBJ2-2
CAISSTSGGAGELFF
TGTGCCATCAGTTCAACTAGCGGGGGGGCCGGGGAGCTGTTTTTT
>NA|TRBV6-2/TRBV6-3|NA|TRBJ2-7
CASSYPGSGHEQYF
TGTGCCAGCAGTTACCCGGGATCGGGCCACGAGCAGTACTTC
>NA|TRBV10-2|few|TRBJ2-1
CASSEYAGYNEQFF
TGCGCCAGCAGTGAGTATGCAGGCTACAATGAGCAGTTCTTC
>NA|TRBV15|NA|TRBJ2-7
CATSREWASTTYEQYF
TGTGCCACCAGCAGAGAATGGGCTAGCACTACCTACGAGCAGTACTTC
>TRBD2|TRBV6-4|NA|TRBJ2-3
CASSESSGSPTDTQYF
TGTGCCAGCAGTGAATCAAGCGGGAGCCCCACAGATACGCAGTATTTT
>TRBD1|TRBV18|NA|TRBJ2-2
CASSRDRGSTGELFF
TGTGCCAGCTCAAGGGACAGGGGATCCACCGGGGAGCTGTTTTTT
>TRBD2|TRBV6-1|NA|TRBJ2-7
CASSEPGLVSREQYF
TGTGCCAGCAGTGAACCGGGACTAGTGAGTCGCGAGCAGTACTTC
>NA|TRBV28|NA|TRBJ2-2
CASSRGDRDTGELFF
TGTGCCAGCTCAAGGGGGGACAGAGACACCGGGGAGCTGTTTTTT
>NA|TRBV9|NA|TRBJ1-2
CASSVVPGANYGYTF
TGTGCCAGCAGCGTAGTCCCAGGCGCCAACTATGGCTACACCTTC
>NA|TRBV4-3|NA|TRBJ2-1
CASSQERAPYNEQFF
TGCGCCAGCAGCCAAGAACGAGCCCCCTACAATGAGCAGTTCTTC
>TRBD2|TRBV7-2|NA|TRBJ2-5
CASTPRFGSGSLRQETQYF
TGTGCCAGCACCCCGAGGTTTGGTAGCGGGAGTCTGCGGCAAGAGACCCAGTACTTC